This T cell receptor (beta chain) appears in the sequencing data of a study of radiotherapy plus CTLA-4 blockade in lung cancer. General study results and limits: Radiotherapy plus ipilimumab was followed by expansion in blood of tumor-derived TCR clones.

The CDR3 sequence is 15 residues long. The V segment lost 2 bases and the J segment 6 bases; nucleotides outside the gene matches: 10. The germline V gene encodes CDR1 SQVTM and CDR2 ANQGSEA. Details on this clone: Its specificity is not known.

Clones were sequenced by immunoSEQ multiplex PCR, and TCRdb holds only the in-frame ones, with some missing. The data show roughly 42,000 clones, with roughly three quarters seen just once and around a quarter held by the top ten. The source of this sequence is a human donor with non-small cell lung cancer that progressed on radiotherapy plus ipilimumab. This chain links TRBV29-1 with TRBJ2-1, with TRBD2 matching 7 bases. Sequencing was performed on peripheral blood, taken from a patient treated with radiotherapy plus ipilimumab. The CDR3: CSVEPSSGGANEQFF. The CDR3 region has the DNA TGCAGCGTTGAACCTTCTAGCGGCGGAGCCAATGAGCAGTTCTTC.